The 17 T cell receptor beta chains below all came from one sample that was sequenced in a study of OX40 agonist ivuxolimab in advanced cancers. Using immunoSEQ multiplex PCR, the repertoire was profiled, and TCRdb retains in-frame clones only, with some absent. The sample lists tens of thousands of clones, 88% occurring once. The sample in question was CD4+ or CD8+ T cells sorted from blood, obtained in a trial of the OX40 agonist ivuxolimab. The origin of the receptors is an adult with an advanced solid tumor such as melanoma, head and neck, liver or kidney cancer.

Written as DNA, the CDR3 is TGTGCCAGCAGACCAATGGGGCCGGCGGGGGAAAAACTGTTTTTT. Amino acid sequence: CASRPMGPAGEKLFF. J is TRBJ1-4 and V is TRBV28; possibly TRBD1 for D (5 bases). The ends were cut back, 6 bases at V and 8 bases at J, with 19 bases in the middle. This CDR3 is built from 15 residues. The germline CDR1 and CDR2 sequences are MDHEN and SYDVKM.

This clone was seen a handful of times. The rearrangement joins TRBV7-8 to TRBJ2-1; 9 bases are shared with TRBD2. Trimming removed 5 bases from V and 7 bases from J; junction bases left unmatched: 12. The CDR3 runs 16 residues. Germline lookup yields CDR1 SGHVS and CDR2 FQNEAQ. The CDR3, as DNA: TGTGCCAGCAGCCTCACTAGCGGGCCCCTCGGGAATGAGCAGTTCTTC. Its protein product is CASSLTSGPLGNEQFF.

This chain links TRBV7-3 with TRBJ2-3, with 8 nucleotides matching TRBD2. Germline V lookup: CDR1 SGHTA, CDR2 FQGTGA. The CDR3 has 13 amino acids. Losses at the gene ends were 6 bases for V and 8 bases for J; bases not matched to a gene: 7. The CDR3 spells CASRYSGVGTQYF. CDR3 sequence (DNA): TGTGCCAGCAGATATAGCGGGGTCGGTACGCAGTATTTT.

The chain recombines TRBV6-1 with TRBJ2-5; D remains unclear. The CDR3 has 17 amino acids. Trimming removed 2 bases from V and 2 bases from J, with 18 bases in between. CDR1 is MNHNS, CDR2 SASEGT, per germline. The CDR3 is CASSETVGTAEQETQYF. Written as DNA, the CDR3 is TGTGCCAGCAGTGAAACAGTGGGAACTGCGGAGCAAGAGACCCAGTACTTC.

This clone has more than one count but fewer than ten. The gene calls are TRBV9 and TRBJ1-2; D uncertain. The CDR3 sequence is 15 residues long. From germline, CDR1 is SGDLS and CDR2 YYNGEE. V was clipped by 4 bases and J by 1 base, with 14 bases between them. For the CDR3, the DNA is TGTGCCAGCAGCCCGCTCTCGGAAGTTAACTATGGCTACACCTTC. This gives the protein CASSPLSEVNYGYTF.

V is TRBV7-9 and J is TRBJ1-2; 9 bases are a match to TRBD1. Germline trimming cut 4 bases from V and 11 bases from J; bases unmatched to any gene: 11. This CDR3 is built from 14 residues. The germline V gene encodes CDR1 SEHNR and CDR2 FQNEAQ (reference sequence). The CDR3 DNA follows: TGTGCCAGCAGCTCAGACCGGGACAGGGTTCTATACACCTTC. This translates into CASSSDRDRVLYTF.

This clone appeared a few times. The CDR3 spells CASSLGGTGSYEQYF. CDR3 in DNA: TGTGCCAGCAGCTTAGGAGGCACTGGATCCTACGAGCAGTACTTC. J is TRBJ2-7 and V is TRBV7-2; D gene ambiguous. Trimming shortened V by 1 base and J by 1 base, and 11 bases separated the two germline ends. Germline V lookup: CDR1 SGHTA, CDR2 FQGNSA. CDR3 length: 15 amino acids.

This chain links TRBV5-5 with TRBJ2-1; no firm D call. The CDR3 has 15 amino acids. Germline CDR1 SGHKS, CDR2 YYEKEE (reference sequence). Trimming stripped 4 bases from V and 4 bases from J, with 15 bases between. CDR3 sequence reads: CASSLVWAHYNEQFF. The CDR3 DNA reads as TGTGCCAGCAGCCTTGTTTGGGCGCATTACAATGAGCAGTTCTTC.

The V call is TRBV21-1, the J call TRBJ2-6; TRBD1 reflects the table's D call only, with no check against the DNA. TRBV21-1 is designated a pseudogene. The CDR3 loop spans 21 amino acids. CDR3 in DNA: TGTGCCAGCAGCAAACATGTGGGTATTACAGGGGTCCGCTCTGGGGCCAACGTCCTGACTTTC. This sequence encodes CASSKHVGITGVRSGANVLTF.

V and J are TRBV5-4 and TRBJ2-1; the D call may be TRBD1 or TRBD2 (6 bases each). Trimming removed 0 bases from V and 7 bases from J, with 20 bases in between. CDR3 length equals 17 residues. Germline CDR1 is SGHNT and CDR2 is YYREEE (reference sequence). The CDR3 spells CASSLGYGTPGGNEQFF. The DNA for the CDR3 is TGTGCCAGCAGCTTGGGATACGGGACACCCGGAGGGAATGAGCAGTTCTTC.

The chain has TRBV4-1 and TRBJ2-5; D gene ambiguous. The CDR3 has 15 residues. CDR1 MGHRA and CDR2 YSYEKL come from the germline V gene. Trimming stripped 0 bases from V and 5 bases from J, with 13 bases between. The CDR3 loop reads CASSQEGGSWETQYF. CDR3 in DNA: TGCGCCAGCAGCCAAGAAGGCGGCAGCTGGGAGACCCAGTACTTC.

V gene TRBV7-6 combines with J gene TRBJ2-2, with 7 nucleotides matching TRBD1. The ends lost 5 bases at V and 1 base at J; junction bases unmatched: 4. CDR3 size: 15 residues. Germline assignment: CDR1 SGHVS and CDR2 FNYEAQ. Written as DNA, the CDR3 is TGTGCCAGCAGCCCCTGGACAGGGAACACCGGGGAGCTGTTTTTT. It encodes CASSPWTGNTGELFF.

The chain employs TRBV5-1 and TRBJ2-1; 10 nucleotides line up with TRBD2. The CDR3 loop spans 17 amino acids. V gave up 3 bases and J gave up 8 bases; unmatched junction bases: 14. The V gene's germline CDR1 is SGHRS and CDR2 YFSETQ. The DNA of the CDR3 is TGCGCCAGCAGCTCTAGCCCCGGGCTAGCGGGAGCCCATGAGCAGTTCTTC. It translates to CASSSSPGLAGAHEQFF. The full variable domain, in which reference TRBV5-1 and TRBJ2-1 provide the parts outside the CDR3, is KAGVTQTPRYLIKTRGQQVTLSCSPISGHRSVSWYQQTPGQGLQFLFEYFSETQRNKGNFPGRFSGRQFSNSRSEMNVSTLELGDSALYLCASSSSPGLAGAHEQFFGPGTRLTVL.

This chain uses TRBV11-2 with TRBJ2-2; a possible D gene is TRBD2 (6 bases). The CDR3 consists of 15 residues. Germline-derived CDR1 and CDR2 are SGHAT and FQNNGV. Trimming left V 5 bases short and J 4 bases short, with 14 bases between. This CDR3 is CASSIRGLTTGELFF. The CDR3 region has the DNA TGTGCCAGCAGCATTAGGGGACTTACCACCGGGGAGCTGTTTTTT.

This chain connects TRBV11-3 to TRBJ1-1; D is uncertain. This CDR3 comprises 14 residues. Trimming stripped 9 bases from V and 4 bases from J, with 18 bases between. Germline V gene sequence: CDR1 SGHNT, CDR2 YENEEA. The CDR3 DNA follows: TGTGCCAGTAAGGCGGCTTCGGGGAGCACTGAAGCTTTCTTT. Protein: CASKAASGSTEAFF.

The chain employs TRBV6-6 and TRBJ2-5; 8 positions agree with TRBD2. This CDR3 has 13 residues. V shed 5 bases, J shed 4 bases, and the junction held 3 bases outside the gene matches. The V gene's germline CDR1 is MNHNY and CDR2 SVGAGI (reference sequence). The CDR3 is CASSEGLVETQYF. CDR3 DNA: TGTGCCAGCAGTGAGGGACTAGTAGAGACCCAGTACTTC.

The chain links TRBV4-3 to TRBJ2-3; D is unclear. Germline assignment: CDR1 LGHNA and CDR2 YSLEER. Trimming left V 4 bases short and J 6 bases short, with 11 bases between. There are 13 residues in the CDR3. This CDR3 is CASSPSIRDTQYF. CDR3 nucleotide sequence: TGCGCCAGCAGCCCGTCGATTCGGGATACGCAGTATTTT.